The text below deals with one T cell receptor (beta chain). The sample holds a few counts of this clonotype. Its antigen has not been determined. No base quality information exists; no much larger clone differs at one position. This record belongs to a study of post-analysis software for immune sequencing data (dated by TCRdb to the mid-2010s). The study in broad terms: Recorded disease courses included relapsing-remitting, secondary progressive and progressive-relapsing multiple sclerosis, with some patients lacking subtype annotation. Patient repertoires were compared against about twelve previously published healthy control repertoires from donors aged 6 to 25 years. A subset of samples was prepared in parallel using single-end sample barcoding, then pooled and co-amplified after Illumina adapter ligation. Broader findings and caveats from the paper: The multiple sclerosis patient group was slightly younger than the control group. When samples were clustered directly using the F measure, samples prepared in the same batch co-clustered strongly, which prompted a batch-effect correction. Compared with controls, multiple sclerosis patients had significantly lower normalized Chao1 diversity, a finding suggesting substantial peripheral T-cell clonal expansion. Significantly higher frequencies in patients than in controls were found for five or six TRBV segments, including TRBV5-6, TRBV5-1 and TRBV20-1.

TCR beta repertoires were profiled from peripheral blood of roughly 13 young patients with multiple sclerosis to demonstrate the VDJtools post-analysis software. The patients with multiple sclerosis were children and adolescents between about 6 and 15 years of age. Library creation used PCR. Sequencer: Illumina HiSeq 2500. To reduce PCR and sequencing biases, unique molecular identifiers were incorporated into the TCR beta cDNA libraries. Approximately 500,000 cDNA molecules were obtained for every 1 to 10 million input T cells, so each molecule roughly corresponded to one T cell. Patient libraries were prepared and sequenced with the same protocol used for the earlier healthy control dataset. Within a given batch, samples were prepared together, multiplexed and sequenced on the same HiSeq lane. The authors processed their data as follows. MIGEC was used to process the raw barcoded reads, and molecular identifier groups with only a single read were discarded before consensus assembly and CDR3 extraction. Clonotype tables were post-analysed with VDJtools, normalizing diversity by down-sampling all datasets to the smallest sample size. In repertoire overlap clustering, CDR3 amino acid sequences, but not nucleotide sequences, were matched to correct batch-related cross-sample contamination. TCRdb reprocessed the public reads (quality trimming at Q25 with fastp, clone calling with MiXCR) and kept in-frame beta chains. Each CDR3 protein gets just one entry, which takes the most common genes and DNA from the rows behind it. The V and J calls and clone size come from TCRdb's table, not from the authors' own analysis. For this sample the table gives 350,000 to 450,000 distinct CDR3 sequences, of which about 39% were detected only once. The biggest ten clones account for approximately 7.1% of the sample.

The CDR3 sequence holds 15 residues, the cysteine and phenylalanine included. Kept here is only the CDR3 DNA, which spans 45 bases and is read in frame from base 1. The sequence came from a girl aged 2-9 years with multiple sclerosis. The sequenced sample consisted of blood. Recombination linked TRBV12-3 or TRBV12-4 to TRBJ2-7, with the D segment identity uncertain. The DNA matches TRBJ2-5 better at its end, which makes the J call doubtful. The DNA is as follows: TGTGCCAGCAGTTTATTGGGCCTCCCGGCTAAGACCCAGTACTTC. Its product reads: CASSLLGLPAKTQYF.